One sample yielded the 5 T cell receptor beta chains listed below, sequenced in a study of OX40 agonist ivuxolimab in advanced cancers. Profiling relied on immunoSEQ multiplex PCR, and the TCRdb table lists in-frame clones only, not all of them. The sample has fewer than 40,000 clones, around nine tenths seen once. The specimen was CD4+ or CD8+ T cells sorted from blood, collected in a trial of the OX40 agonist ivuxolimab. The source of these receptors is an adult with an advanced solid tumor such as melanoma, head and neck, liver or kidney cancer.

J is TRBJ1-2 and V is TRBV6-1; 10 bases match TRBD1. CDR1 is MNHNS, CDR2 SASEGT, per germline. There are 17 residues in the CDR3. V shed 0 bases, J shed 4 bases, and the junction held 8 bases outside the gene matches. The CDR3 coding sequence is TGTGCCAGCAGTGAAGCGGGACAAAGGACAGGGGGCTATGGCTACACCTTC. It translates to CASSEAGQRTGGYGYTF.

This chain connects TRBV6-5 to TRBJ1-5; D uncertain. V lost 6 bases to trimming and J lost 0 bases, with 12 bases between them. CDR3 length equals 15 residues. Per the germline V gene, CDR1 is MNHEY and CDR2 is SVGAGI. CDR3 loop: CASSRWVDSNQPQHF. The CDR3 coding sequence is TGTGCCAGCAGCCGGTGGGTAGATAGCAATCAGCCCCAGCATTTT.

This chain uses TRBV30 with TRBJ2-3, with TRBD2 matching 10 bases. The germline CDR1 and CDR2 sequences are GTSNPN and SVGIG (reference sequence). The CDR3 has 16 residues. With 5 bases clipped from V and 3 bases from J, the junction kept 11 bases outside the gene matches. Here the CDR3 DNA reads TGTGCCTGGGCTAGCGGGAGATTATTCGGGACAGATACGCAGTATTTT. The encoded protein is CAWASGRLFGTDTQYF.

The CDR3 bases are TGTGCCAGCAATAACGCGGACTATGGCTACACCTTC. As protein: CASNNADYGYTF. V and J are TRBV6-1 and TRBJ1-2; D not certain. Trimming removed 7 bases at V and 3 bases at J, with 9 bases between. The germline V gene has CDR1 MNHNS and CDR2 SASEGT. This CDR3 has 12 residues.

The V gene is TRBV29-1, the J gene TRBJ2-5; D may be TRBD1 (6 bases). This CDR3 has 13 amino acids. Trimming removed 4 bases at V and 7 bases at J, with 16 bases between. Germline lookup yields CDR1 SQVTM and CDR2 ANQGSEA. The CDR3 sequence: CSVAGARGRTQYF. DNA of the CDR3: TGCAGCGTTGCAGGGGCAAGGGGGAGGACCCAGTACTTC.